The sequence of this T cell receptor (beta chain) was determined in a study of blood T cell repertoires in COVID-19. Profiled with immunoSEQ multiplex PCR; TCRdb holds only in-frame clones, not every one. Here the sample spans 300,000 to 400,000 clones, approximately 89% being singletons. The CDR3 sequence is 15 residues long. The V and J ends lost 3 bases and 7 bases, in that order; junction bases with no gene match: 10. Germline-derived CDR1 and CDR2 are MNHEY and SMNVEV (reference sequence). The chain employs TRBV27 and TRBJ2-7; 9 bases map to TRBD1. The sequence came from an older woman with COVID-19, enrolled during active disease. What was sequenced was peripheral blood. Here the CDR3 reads CASSFSGTGLWEQYF. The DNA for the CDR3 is TGTGCCAGCAGTTTTTCCGGGACAGGGCTTTGGGAGCAGTACTTC.